A selection of T cell receptor beta chains follows, all from one sample in a study of early T cells in non-severe SARS-CoV-2 infection. TCRdb reprocessed the 5' RACE reads with MiXCR, giving one entry per CDR3 protein. The sample has roughly 70,000 distinct CDR3 sequences; about an eighth are singletons. Input material: whole blood. All receptors come from an adult who was a healthcare worker with PCR-confirmed SARS-CoV-2 infection or an uninfected control (not recorded which). CDR3s include the opening cysteine and the closing phenylalanine or tryptophan. Size tells how often a clone was seen (once, few, many) or the class of an expanded clone, and some rows leave it out.

cdr3_aa	clone_size	cdr3_length	j_call	v_call
CAISEPETGDYEQYF	many	15	TRBJ2-7	TRBV10-3
CASSRDGNYGYTF	many	13	TRBJ1-2	TRBV7-9
CASSQAGTSGASFNEQFF	many	18	TRBJ2-1	TRBV4-2
CASGRGEFGADTQYF	many	15	TRBJ2-3	TRBV6-1
CASSFARTNARLDTQYF	few	17	TRBJ2-3	TRBV7-2
CASSRRLAGAYNEQFF	NA	16	TRBJ2-1	TRBV14
CASSQRASGRKFF	NA	13	TRBJ2-1	TRBV6-4
CASSHLVLGIREAFF	many	15	TRBJ1-1	TRBV11-3
CASSQDSETRQGLNTEAFF	many	19	TRBJ1-1	TRBV3-2
CASSLLAFNTGELFF	few	15	TRBJ2-2	TRBV7-8
CASSGMRQLADTQYF	many	15	TRBJ2-3	TRBV7-9
CATSRGTTGEDTEAFF	NA	16	TRBJ1-1	TRBV15
CASSYSGGSYNEQFF	NA	15	TRBJ2-1	TRBV6-5